These 14 T cell receptor beta chains originate from one sample sequenced in a study of blood T cell repertoires in COVID-19. The table came from immunoSEQ multiplex PCR; TCRdb's copy has only in-frame clones and leaves some out. Of 200,000 to 300,000 clones detected, about 90% appear once; the ten largest clones hold over 1.2%. Specimen: peripheral blood. All receptors come from a woman between 35 and 50 years old who had recovered from COVID-19.

This chain connects TRBV19 to TRBJ1-5; 8 bases fit TRBD1. CDR1 is LNHDA, CDR2 SQIVND, per germline (reference sequence). Unmatched junction bases numbered 10, after V lost 4 bases and J lost 5 bases. CDR3 length equals 16 residues. Here the CDR3 DNA reads TGTGCCAGTAGTACGTCGGACAGGGTGTGGGATCAGCCCCAGCATTTT. It yields the protein CASSTSDRVWDQPQHF.

V gene TRBV18 combines with J gene TRBJ1-1, with a weak D call TRBD1 (5 bases). With 5 bases removed from V and 5 bases from J, the gap between germline ends came to 18 bases. CDR3 length: 15 amino acids. From germline, CDR1 is KGHSH and CDR2 LQKENI. This CDR3 is CASSYTGGGGTEAFF. The CDR3, as DNA: TGTGCCAGCTCATATACCGGCGGGGGAGGAACTGAAGCTTTCTTT. The variable domain in full, completed from reference TRBV18 and TRBJ1-1, reads NAGVMQNPRHLVRRRGQEARLRCSPMKGHSHVYWYRQLPEEGLKFMVYLQKENIIDESGMPKERFSAEFPKEGPSILRIQQVVRGDSAAYFCASSYTGGGGTEAFFGQGTRLTVV.

As to this clone: Other DNA sequences of this sample code for an identical CDR3. V and J are TRBV5-1 and TRBJ2-7, with 7 bases fitting TRBD1. Germline V gene sequence: CDR1 SGHRS, CDR2 YFSETQ. The CDR3 covers 14 residues. V lost 0 bases and J lost 4; bases outside the gene matches: 4. The CDR3 sequence: CASSLAGGSYEQYF. The CDR3 bases are TGCGCCAGCAGCTTGGCAGGGGGTAGTTACGAGCAGTACTTC.

This sequence joins TRBV7-6 and TRBJ1-2; D is undetermined. This CDR3 has 14 residues. The germline gives CDR1 SGHVS, CDR2 FNYEAQ. The ends were cut back, 4 bases at V and 4 bases at J, with 13 bases in the middle. The CDR3 nucleotides read TGTGCCAGCAGCTCTGCGAGTTCGGGCTATGGCTACACCTTC. This translates into CASSSASSGYGYTF.

This rearrangement joins TRBV2 to TRBJ1-4; D ambiguous. This CDR3 is built from 13 residues. Trimming took off 2 bases at V and 8 bases at J, with 9 bases between the two ends. From germline, CDR1 is SNHLY and CDR2 FYNNEI. CDR3 sequence reads: CASSESRWEKLFF. The CDR3 DNA follows: TGTGCCAGCAGTGAATCCCGGTGGGAAAAACTGTTTTTT.

The chain combines TRBV6-1 with TRBJ1-2; 8 nucleotides match TRBD1. Losses at the gene ends were 3 bases for V and 7 bases for J; bases not matched to a gene: 4. This CDR3 comprises 13 residues. Germline loops: CDR1 MNHNS, CDR2 SASEGT. The CDR3 spells CASSEQGASGYTF. For the CDR3, the DNA is TGTGCCAGCAGTGAGCAGGGGGCCAGTGGCTACACCTTC.

The chain employs TRBV19 and TRBJ2-6, with 8 bases identical to TRBD1. CDR3 size: 18 residues. J lost 0 bases, V lost 3 bases, and 7 bases had no gene match. Germline V gene data show CDR1 as LNHDA and CDR2 as SQIVND (reference sequence). The CDR3 spells CASSIRDRRFSGANVLTF. DNA for the CDR3: TGTGCCAGTAGTATCCGGGACAGGAGATTCTCTGGGGCCAACGTCCTGACTTTC.

This clone occurred once. V usage is TRBV11-2 and J usage is TRBJ2-7; D is ambiguous. CDR1 and CDR2 from the germline V gene are SGHAT and FQNNGV. This CDR3 has 14 residues. Deletions cut 1 base from V and 7 bases from J, with 14 bases between. CDR3: CASSLGARRSEQYF. CDR3 bases: TGTGCCAGCAGCTTAGGGGCCCGTCGGTCAGAGCAGTACTTC.

The rearrangement uses TRBV3-1 (or the pseudogene TRBV3-2) and TRBJ2-2; 7 nucleotides agree with TRBD1. Trimming removed 10 bases from V and 6 bases from J; junction bases left unmatched: 11. In germline, CDR1 is LGHDT, CDR2 YNNKEL (reference sequence). The CDR3 is made up of 14 amino acids. CDR3 residues: CATRRTGWAGELFF. Here the CDR3 DNA reads TGTGCCACCAGGAGGACAGGTTGGGCCGGGGAGCTGTTTTTT.

This chain connects TRBV30 to TRBJ1-4; D remains ambiguous. This CDR3 is built from 13 residues. Germline CDR1 GTSNPN, CDR2 SVGIG (reference sequence). Trimming took off 2 bases at V and 8 bases at J, with 12 bases between the two ends. The CDR3 loop is CAWSPGGREKLFF. CDR3 nucleotides: TGTGCCTGGAGTCCAGGTGGGAGGGAAAAACTGTTTTTT.

The J gene is TRBJ1-1, the V gene TRBV9; 8 bases align to TRBD1. V dropped 3 bases and J dropped 4; count of bases not matched to a gene: 8. The germline V gene has CDR1 SGDLS and CDR2 YYNGEE. The CDR3 runs 15 residues. CDR3 coding DNA: TGTGCCAGCAGCGGCCAGGGGGCGGCTGGCACTGAAGCTTTCTTT. The encoded protein is CASSGQGAAGTEAFF.

The chain links TRBV9 to TRBJ1-4, with TRBD1 as a possible D gene (5 bases). V was shortened by 3 bases and J by 4 bases, with 10 bases between the two germline ends. This CDR3 spans 14 amino acids. Germline CDR1 is SGDLS and CDR2 is YYNGEE. CDR3 loop: CASSETANNEKLFF. The CDR3 nucleotides read TGTGCCAGCAGCGAGACAGCCAATAATGAAAAACTGTTTTTT.

V is TRBV9 and J is TRBJ2-3; perhaps TRBD1 as D (5 bases). V was cut by 3 bases and J by 9 bases, with 20 bases left in between. Germline V gives CDR1 SGDLS, CDR2 YYNGEE. This CDR3 is built from 15 residues. In DNA form, the CDR3 reads TGTGCCAGCAGCGACCTTTTTCAGGGCAGCGTAACGCAGTATTTT. As protein: CASSDLFQGSVTQYF.

The genes are TRBV5-1 and TRBJ2-7; the match to TRBD2 covers 14 bases. Germline V gene data show CDR1 as SGHRS and CDR2 as YFSETQ. There are 18 residues in the CDR3. V was clipped by 4 bases and J by 2 bases; unmatched bases: 11. In DNA, the CDR3 is TGCGCCAGCAGCCGTCAGACTAGCGGGGGGGCCAGCCCCTACGAGCAGTACTTC. It encodes CASSRQTSGGASPYEQYF.